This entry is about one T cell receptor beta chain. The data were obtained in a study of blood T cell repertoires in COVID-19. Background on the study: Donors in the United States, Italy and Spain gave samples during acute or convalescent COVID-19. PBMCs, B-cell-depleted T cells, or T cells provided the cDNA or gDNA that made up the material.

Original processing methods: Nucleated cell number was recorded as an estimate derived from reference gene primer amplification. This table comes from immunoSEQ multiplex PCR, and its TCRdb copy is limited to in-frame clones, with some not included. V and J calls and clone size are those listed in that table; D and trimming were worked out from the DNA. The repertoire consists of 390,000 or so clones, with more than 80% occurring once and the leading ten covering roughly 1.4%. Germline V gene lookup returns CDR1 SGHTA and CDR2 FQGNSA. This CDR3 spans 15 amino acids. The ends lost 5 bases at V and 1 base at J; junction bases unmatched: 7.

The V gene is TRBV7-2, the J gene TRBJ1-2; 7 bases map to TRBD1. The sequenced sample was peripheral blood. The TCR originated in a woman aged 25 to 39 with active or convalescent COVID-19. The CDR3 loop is CASSLTGVLNYGYTF. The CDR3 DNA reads TGTGCCAGCAGCCTCACAGGGGTTCTTAACTATGGCTACACCTTC.